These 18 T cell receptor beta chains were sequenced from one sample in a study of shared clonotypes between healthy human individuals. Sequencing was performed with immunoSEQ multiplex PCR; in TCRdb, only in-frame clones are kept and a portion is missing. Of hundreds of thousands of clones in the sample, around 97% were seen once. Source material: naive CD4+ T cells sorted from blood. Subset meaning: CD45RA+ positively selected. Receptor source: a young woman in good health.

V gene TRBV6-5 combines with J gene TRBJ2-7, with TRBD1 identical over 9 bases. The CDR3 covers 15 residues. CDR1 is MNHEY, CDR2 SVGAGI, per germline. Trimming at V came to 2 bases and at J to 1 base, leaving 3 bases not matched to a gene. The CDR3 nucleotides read TGTGCCAGCAGTTACGACAGGGGGGATTCCTACGAGCAGTACTTC. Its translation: CASSYDRGDSYEQYF.

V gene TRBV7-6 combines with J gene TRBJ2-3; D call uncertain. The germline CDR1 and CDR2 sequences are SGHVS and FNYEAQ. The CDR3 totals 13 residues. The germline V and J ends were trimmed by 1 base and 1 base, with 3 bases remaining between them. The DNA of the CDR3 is TGTGCCAGCAGCTTAGAGGGCACAGATACGCAGTATTTT. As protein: CASSLEGTDTQYF.

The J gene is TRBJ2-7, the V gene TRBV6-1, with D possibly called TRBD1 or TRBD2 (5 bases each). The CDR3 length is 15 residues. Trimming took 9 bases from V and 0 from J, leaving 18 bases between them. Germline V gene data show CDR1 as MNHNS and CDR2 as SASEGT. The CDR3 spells CASGYRGLTSYEQYF. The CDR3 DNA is TGTGCCAGTGGATACCGGGGCCTAACCTCCTACGAGCAGTACTTC.

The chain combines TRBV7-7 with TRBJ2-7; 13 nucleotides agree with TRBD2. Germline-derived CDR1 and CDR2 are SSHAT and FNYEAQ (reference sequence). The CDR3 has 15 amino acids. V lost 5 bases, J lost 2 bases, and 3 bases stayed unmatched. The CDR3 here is CASSPGLAGPYEQYF. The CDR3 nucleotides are TGTGCCAGCAGCCCGGGACTAGCGGGGCCCTACGAGCAGTACTTC.

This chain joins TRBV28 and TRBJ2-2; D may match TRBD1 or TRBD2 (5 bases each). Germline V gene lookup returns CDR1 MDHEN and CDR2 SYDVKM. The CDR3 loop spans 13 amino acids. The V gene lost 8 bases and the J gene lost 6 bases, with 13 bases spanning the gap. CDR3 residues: CASGLGRPGELFF. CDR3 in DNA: TGTGCCAGCGGGTTGGGACGGCCCGGGGAGCTGTTTTTT.

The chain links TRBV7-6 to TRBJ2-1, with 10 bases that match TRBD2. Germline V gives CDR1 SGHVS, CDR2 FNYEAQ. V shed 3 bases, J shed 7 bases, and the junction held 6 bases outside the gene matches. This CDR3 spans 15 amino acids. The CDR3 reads CASSFSSGRVNEQFF. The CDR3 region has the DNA TGTGCCAGCAGCTTCTCTAGCGGGAGAGTGAATGAGCAGTTCTTC.

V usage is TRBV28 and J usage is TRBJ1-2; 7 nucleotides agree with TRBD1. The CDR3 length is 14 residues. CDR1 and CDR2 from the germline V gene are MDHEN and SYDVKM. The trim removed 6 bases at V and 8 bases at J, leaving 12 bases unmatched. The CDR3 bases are TGTGCCAGCAGCTCAGACAGGGTCGCGGGGGGCTACACCTTC. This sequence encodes CASSSDRVAGGYTF.

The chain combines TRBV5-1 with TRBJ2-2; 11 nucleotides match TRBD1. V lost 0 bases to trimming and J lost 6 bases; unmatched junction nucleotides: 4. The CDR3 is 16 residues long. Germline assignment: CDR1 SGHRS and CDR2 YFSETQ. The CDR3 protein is CASSLAPGQGAGELFF. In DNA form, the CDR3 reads TGCGCCAGCAGCTTGGCCCCGGGACAGGGGGCCGGGGAGCTGTTTTTT.

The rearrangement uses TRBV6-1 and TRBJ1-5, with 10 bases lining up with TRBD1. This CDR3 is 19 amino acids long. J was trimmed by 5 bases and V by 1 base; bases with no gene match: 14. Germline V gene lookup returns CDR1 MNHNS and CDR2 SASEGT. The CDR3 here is CASSEGMSGQGVRYQPQHF. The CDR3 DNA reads TGTGCCAGCAGTGAAGGGATGTCCGGACAGGGGGTTCGATATCAGCCCCAGCATTTT.

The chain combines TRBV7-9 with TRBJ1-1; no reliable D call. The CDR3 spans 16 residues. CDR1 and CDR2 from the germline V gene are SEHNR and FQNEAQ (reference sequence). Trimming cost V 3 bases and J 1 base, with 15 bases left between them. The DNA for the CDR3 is TGTGCCAGCAGCTTCCGGGATCTAGAGGCGAACACTGAAGCTTTCTTT. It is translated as CASSFRDLEANTEAFF. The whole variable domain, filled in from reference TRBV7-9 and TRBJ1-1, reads DTGVSQNPRHKITKRGQNVTFRCDPISEHNRLYWYRQTLGQGPEFLTYFQNEAQLEKSRLLSDRFSAERPKGSFSTLEIQRTEQGDSAMYLCASSFRDLEANTEAFFGQGTRLTVV.

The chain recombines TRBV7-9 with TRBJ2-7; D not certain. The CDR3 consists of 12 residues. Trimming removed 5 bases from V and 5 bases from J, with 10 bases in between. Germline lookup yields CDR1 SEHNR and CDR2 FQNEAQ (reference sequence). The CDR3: CASSRSSHEQYF. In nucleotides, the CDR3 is TGTGCCAGCAGCCGCAGCAGCCACGAGCAGTACTTC.

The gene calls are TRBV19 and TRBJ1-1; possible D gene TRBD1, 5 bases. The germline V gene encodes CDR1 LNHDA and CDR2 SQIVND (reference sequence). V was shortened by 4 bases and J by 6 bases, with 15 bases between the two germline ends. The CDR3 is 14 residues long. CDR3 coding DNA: TGTGCCAGTAGTAAAATAGACAGCATCGCTGAAGCTTTCTTT. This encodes CASSKIDSIAEAFF.

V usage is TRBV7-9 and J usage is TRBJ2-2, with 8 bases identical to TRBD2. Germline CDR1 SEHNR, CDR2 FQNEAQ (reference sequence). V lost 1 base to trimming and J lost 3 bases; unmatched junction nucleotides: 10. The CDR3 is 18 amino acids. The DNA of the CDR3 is TGTGCCAGCAGCTTAGTCGCCGGGGGGGCTTCGTACACCGGGGAGCTGTTTTTT. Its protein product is CASSLVAGGASYTGELFF.

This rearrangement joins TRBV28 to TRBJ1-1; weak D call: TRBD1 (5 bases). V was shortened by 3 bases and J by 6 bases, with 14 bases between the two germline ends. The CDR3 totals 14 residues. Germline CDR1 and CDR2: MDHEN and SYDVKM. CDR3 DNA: TGTGCCAGCAGTTTTCATGGGGACGAGGCTGAAGCTTTCTTT. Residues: CASSFHGDEAEAFF.

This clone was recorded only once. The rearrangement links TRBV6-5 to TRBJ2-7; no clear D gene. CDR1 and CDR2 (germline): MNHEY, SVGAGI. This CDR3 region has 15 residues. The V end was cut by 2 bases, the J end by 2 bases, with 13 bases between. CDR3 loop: CASSYTWRPPYEQYF. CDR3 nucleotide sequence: TGTGCCAGCAGTTACACTTGGCGACCTCCCTACGAGCAGTACTTC.

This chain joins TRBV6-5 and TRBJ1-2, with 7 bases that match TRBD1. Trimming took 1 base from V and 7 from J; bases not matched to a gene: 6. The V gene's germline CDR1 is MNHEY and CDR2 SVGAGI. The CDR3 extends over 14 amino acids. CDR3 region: CASSYLGTESGYTF. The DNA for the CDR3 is TGTGCCAGCAGTTACTTAGGGACAGAGTCTGGCTACACCTTC.

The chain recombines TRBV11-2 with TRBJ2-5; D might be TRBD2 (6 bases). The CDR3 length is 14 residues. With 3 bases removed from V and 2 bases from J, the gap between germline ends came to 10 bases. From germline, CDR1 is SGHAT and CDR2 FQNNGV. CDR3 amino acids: CASSLGGLQETQYF. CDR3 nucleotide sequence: TGTGCCAGCAGCTTGGGGGGATTGCAAGAGACCCAGTACTTC.

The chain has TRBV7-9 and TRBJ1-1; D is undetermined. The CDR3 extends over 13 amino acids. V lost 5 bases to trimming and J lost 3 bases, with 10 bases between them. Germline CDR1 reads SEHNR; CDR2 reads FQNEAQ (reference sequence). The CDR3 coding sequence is TGTGCCAGCAGCCCCACGCAGGACACTGAAGCTTTCTTT. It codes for CASSPTQDTEAFF.